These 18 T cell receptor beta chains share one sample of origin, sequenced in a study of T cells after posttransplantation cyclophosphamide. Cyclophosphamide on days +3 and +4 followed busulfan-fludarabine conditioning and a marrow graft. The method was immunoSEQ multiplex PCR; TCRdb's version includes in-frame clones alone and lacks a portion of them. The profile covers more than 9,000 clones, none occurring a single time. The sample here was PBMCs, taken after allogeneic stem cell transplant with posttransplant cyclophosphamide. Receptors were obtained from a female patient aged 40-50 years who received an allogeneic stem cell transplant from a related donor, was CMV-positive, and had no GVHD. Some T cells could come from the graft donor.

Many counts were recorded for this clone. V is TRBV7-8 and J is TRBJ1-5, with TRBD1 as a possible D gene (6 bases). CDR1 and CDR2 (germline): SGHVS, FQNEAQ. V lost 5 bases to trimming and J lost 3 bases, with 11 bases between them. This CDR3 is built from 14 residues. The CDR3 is CASSPNRANQPQHF. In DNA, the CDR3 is TGTGCCAGCAGCCCCAACAGGGCCAATCAGCCCCAGCATTTT.

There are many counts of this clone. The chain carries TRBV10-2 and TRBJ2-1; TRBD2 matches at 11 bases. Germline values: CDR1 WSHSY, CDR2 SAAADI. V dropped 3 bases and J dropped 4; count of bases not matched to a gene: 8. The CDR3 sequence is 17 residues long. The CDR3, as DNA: TGCGCCAGCAGTGACCCCACTCTAGCGGGGGGTTACAATGAGCAGTTCTTC. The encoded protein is CASSDPTLAGGYNEQFF.

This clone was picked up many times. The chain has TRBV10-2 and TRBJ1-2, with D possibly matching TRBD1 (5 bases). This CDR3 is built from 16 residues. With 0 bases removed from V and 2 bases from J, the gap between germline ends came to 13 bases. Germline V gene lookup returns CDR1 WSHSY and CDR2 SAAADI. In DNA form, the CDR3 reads TGCGCCAGCAGTGAGTCCTTAACCAGGGAGAACTATGGCTACACCTTC. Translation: CASSESLTRENYGYTF.

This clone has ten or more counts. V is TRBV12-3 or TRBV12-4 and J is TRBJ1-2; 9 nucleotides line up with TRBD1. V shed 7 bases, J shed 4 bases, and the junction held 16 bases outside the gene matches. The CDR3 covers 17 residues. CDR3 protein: CASTRSATGGEVYGYTF. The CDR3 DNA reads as TGTGCCAGCACCCGATCGGCTACAGGGGGCGAGGTCTATGGCTACACCTTC.

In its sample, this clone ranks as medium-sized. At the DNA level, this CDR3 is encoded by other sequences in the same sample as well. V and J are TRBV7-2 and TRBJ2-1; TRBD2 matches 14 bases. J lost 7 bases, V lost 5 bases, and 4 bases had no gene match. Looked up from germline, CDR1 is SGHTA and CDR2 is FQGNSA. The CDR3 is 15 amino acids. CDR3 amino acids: CASSPGLAGANEQFF. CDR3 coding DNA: TGTGCCAGCAGCCCGGGACTAGCGGGGGCTAATGAGCAGTTCTTC.

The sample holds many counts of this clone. The CDR3, as DNA: TGCGCCAGCAGCGCGAAGGGGACAGGGAGGTCGGATGAGCAGTTCTTC. It encodes CASSAKGTGRSDEQFF. The J gene is TRBJ2-1, the V gene TRBV5-1; 9 bases are a match to TRBD1. With V trimmed by 4 bases and J by 8 bases, 13 bases remained unmatched. This CDR3 region has 16 residues. Germline CDR1 is SGHRS and CDR2 is YFSETQ.

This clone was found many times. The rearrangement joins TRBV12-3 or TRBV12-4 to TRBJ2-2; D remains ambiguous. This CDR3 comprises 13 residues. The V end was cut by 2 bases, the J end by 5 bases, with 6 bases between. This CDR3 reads CASSLKGTGELFF. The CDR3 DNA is TGTGCCAGCAGTTTAAAAGGGACCGGGGAGCTGTTTTTT.

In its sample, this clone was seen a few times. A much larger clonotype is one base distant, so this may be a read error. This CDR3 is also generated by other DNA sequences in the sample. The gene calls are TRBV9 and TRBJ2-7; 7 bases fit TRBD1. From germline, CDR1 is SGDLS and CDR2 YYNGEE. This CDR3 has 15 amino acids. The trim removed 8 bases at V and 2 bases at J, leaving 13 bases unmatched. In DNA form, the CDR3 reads TGTGCCAGTAGCTTCAAACAGGGGACGGCCTACGAGCAGTACTTC. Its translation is CASSFKQGTAYEQYF.

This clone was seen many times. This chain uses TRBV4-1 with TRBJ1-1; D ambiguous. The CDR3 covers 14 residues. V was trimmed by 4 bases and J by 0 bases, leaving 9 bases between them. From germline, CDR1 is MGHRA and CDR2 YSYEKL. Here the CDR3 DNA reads TGCGCCAGCAGCCGCGGCCTCATGAACACTGAAGCTTTCTTT. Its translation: CASSRGLMNTEAFF.

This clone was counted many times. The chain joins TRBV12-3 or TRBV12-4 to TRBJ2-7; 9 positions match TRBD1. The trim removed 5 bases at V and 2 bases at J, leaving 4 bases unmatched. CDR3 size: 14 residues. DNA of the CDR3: TGTGCCAGCAGTCCGGGACAGGGACCCTACGAGCAGTACTTC. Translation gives CASSPGQGPYEQYF.

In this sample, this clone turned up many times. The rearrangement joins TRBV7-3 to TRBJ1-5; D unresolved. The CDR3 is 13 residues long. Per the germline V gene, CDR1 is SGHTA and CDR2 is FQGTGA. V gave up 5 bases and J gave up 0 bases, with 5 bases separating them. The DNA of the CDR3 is TGTGCCAGCAGCCCCTATAGCAATCAGCCCCAGCATTTT. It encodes CASSPYSNQPQHF.

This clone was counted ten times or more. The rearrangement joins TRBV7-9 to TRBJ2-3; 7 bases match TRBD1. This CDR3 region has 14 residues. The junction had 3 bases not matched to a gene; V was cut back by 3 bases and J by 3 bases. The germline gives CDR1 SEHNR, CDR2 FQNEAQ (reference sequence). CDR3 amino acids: CASSLRGQTDTQYF. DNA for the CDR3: TGTGCCAGCAGCTTGAGGGGGCAGACAGATACGCAGTATTTT.

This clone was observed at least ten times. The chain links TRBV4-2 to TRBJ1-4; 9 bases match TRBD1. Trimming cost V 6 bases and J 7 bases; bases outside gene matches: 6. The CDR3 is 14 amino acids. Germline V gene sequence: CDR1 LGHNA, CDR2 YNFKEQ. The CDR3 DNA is TGTGCCAGCAGAAAACAGGGGGCTGGTGAAAAACTGTTTTTT. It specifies CASRKQGAGEKLFF.

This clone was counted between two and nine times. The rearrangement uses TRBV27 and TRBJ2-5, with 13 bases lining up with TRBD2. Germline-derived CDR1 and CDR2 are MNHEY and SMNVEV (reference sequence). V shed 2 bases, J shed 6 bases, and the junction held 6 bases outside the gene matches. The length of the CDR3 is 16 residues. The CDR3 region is CASSLATSGGAQTQYF. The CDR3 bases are TGTGCCAGCAGTTTAGCAACTAGCGGGGGGGCCCAGACCCAGTACTTC.

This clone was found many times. CDR3: CASRGQAGDGYTF. CDR3 sequence (DNA): TGTGCCAGTAGGGGACAGGCCGGGGATGGCTACACCTTC. The rearrangement joins TRBV19 to TRBJ1-2; 8 bases map to TRBD1. Losses at the gene ends were 6 bases for V and 6 bases for J; bases not matched to a gene: 6. Germline CDR1 and CDR2: LNHDA and SQIVND (reference sequence). The CDR3 spans 13 residues.

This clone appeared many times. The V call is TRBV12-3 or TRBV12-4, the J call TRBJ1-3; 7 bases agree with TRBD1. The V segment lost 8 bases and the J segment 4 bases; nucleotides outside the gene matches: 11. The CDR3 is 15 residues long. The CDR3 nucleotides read TGTGCCAGCCTTTTAGCAGGGGGTCCCGGAAACACCATATATTTT. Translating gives CASLLAGGPGNTIYF.

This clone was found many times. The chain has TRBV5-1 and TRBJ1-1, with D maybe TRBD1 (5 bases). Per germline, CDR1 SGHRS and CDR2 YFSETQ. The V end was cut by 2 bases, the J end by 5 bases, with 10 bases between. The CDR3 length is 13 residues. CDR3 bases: TGCGCCAGCAGCTTTCAGGGAGGGACTGAAGCTTTCTTT. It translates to CASSFQGGTEAFF.

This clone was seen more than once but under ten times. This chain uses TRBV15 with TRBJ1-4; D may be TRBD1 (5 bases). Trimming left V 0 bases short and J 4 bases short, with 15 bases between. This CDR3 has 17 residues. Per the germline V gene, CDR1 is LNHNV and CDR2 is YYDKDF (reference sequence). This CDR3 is CATSREVFGGGNEKLFF. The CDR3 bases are TGTGCCACCAGCAGAGAAGTGTTCGGGGGGGGTAATGAAAAACTGTTTTTT. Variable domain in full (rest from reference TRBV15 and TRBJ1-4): DAMVIQNPRYQVTQFGKPVTLSCSQTLNHNVMYWYQQKSSQAPKLLFHYYDKDFNNEADTPDNFQSRRPNTSFCFLDIRSPGLGDTAMYLCATSREVFGGGNEKLFFGSGTQLSVL.